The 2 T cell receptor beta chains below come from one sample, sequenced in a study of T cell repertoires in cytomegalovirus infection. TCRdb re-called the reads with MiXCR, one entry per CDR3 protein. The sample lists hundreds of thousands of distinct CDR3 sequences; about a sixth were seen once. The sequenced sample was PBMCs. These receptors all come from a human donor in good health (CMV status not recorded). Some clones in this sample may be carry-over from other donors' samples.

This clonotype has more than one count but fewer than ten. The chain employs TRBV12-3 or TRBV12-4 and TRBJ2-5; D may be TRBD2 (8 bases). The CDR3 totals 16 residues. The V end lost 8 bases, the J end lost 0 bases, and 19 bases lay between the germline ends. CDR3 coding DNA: TGTGCCAGCCACCGGGGGGGACAGCGGTACCAAGAGACCCAGTACTTC. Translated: CASHRGGQRYQETQYF.

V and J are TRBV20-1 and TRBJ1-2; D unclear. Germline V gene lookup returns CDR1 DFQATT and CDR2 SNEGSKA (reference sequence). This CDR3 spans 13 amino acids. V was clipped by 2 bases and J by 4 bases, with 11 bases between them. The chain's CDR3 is CSARFTAPYGYTF. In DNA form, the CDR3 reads TGCAGTGCTAGATTCACCGCCCCCTATGGCTACACCTTC.